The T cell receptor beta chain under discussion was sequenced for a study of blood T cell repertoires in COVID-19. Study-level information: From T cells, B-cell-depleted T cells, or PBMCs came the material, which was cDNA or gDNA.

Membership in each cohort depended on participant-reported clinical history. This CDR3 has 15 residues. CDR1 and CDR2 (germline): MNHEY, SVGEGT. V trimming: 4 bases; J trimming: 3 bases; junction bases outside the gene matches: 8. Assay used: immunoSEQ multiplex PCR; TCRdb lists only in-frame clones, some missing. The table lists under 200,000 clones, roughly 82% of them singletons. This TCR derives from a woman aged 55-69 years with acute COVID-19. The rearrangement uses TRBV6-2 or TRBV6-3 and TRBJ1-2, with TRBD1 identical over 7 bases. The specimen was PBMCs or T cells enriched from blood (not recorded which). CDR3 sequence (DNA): TGTGCCAGCAGTTTCCGAATTGACAGGGACTATGGCTACACCTTC. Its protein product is CASSFRIDRDYGYTF.